This TCR beta chain is drawn from a study of blood T cell repertoires in COVID-19 (dated by TCRdb to 2019 to 2021). Broadly, across the study: Collaborator samples came from the United States, Italy and Spain and covered acute and convalescent phases of COVID-19. The prospective study material was composed of cDNA or gDNA derived from T cells, B-cell-depleted T cells, or PBMCs. The dataset comprised deeply sampled blood TCRbeta repertoires from subjects exposed to, actively infected with, or recovered from COVID-19. The repertoires were made available in a free public database intended to serve as a resource for research on the immune response to SARS-CoV-2. The samples were drawn from two sources: the first 160 participants of the ongoing ImmuneRACE study, and 1,254 subjects contributed by 6 global collaborators. The sample metadata nearly always contained a de-identified subject ID, COVID-19 status, age in years and sex. HLA class I and class II types, where available, came from metadata supplied by the sample provider rather than from assay-based typing.

General findings and caveats noted by the study authors: The quantity of clinical and demographic metadata differed by source and by participant and was supplied without curation.

With respect to this clone: What antigen it recognizes has not been identified. Base qualities were left out, and no much larger clone turns up one base away.

The germline V gene (reference sequence) gives CDR1 as MNHEY and CDR2 as SMNVEV. At the junction V is shortened by 2 bases and J by 3 bases; bases outside the gene matches: 4. The CDR3, cysteine through phenylalanine, is 15 amino acids long. CDR3 DNA is the only sequence kept; it has 45 bases, read in frame from the first base. The immunoSEQ Assay, a bias-controlled multiplex PCR, was used to amplify TCRbeta CDR3 regions from genomic DNA. On the authors' methods: The number of nucleated cells in each sample was estimated by amplification of reference gene primers within the assay. Sequence reads were collapsed and filtered to measure the absolute abundance of every unique TCRbeta CDR3 rearrangement. For each sample, productive Simpson clonality was calculated by taking the square root of Simpson's diversity index across productive rearrangements. Imported from immuneACCESS, the table was reduced by TCRdb to in-frame sequences with V and J called. These copies leave out some clones; in studies compared against another copy, an unresolved V gene accounts for under half, and the cause of the remainder is not known. Clone size and V and J calls were adopted from that table, with D and trimming inferred from the DNA. For this sample the table gives some 31,000 clones, of which roughly 87% were detected only once. Roughly 1% of the sample rests with the top ten.

Whole blood was collected in K2EDTA tubes by collaborating institutions according to the institutions' own protocols. Collaborator samples were shipped for TCRbeta analysis as frozen whole blood, isolated PBMCs, or DNA extracted from either sample type. This chain joins TRBV27 to TRBJ2-1, and 7 bases in between align with TRBD2. The receptor was derived from a man aged 70-80 years with active or convalescent COVID-19. Sequencing was performed on peripheral blood. The CDR3 protein is CASSLAGEIYNEQFF. The DNA reads as follows: TGTGCCAGCAGTTTAGCGGGAGAGATCTACAATGAGCAGTTCTTC.